This T cell receptor (beta chain) was profiled in a study of cytomegalovirus exposure and HLA in healthy donors. Study-wide results and limits: Later analysis showed TCR association rates varying by HLA locus, highest for DRB1 and lowest for HLA-C. There were reportedly fewer N-insertions in an Asian-associated ancestry cluster than the approximately 670-donor mean, in a later analysis.

About this clone: Its antigen is still unknown.

In the PCR, 60 Vbeta and 13 Jbeta primers were used. Some clones are missing from TCRdb's copy, which holds only in-frame ones; the method was immunoSEQ multiplex PCR. The table includes 55,000 to 70,000 clones, 75% to 90% detected once. V was clipped by 0 bases and J by 4 bases, with 15 bases between them. This CDR3 is 16 amino acids long. The germline V gene encodes CDR1 MNHEY and CDR2 SVGAGI. The TCR sequence derives from a woman aged 25-40 years in good health and CMV-seronegative. Specimen: PBMCs. V is TRBV6-5 and J is TRBJ1-1; tentatively, D is TRBD1 (5 bases). The CDR3 nucleotides are TGTGCCAGCAGTTACTCGGTCAGCGGGGGAGGCACTGAAGCTTTCTTT. Residues: CASSYSVSGGGTEAFF.